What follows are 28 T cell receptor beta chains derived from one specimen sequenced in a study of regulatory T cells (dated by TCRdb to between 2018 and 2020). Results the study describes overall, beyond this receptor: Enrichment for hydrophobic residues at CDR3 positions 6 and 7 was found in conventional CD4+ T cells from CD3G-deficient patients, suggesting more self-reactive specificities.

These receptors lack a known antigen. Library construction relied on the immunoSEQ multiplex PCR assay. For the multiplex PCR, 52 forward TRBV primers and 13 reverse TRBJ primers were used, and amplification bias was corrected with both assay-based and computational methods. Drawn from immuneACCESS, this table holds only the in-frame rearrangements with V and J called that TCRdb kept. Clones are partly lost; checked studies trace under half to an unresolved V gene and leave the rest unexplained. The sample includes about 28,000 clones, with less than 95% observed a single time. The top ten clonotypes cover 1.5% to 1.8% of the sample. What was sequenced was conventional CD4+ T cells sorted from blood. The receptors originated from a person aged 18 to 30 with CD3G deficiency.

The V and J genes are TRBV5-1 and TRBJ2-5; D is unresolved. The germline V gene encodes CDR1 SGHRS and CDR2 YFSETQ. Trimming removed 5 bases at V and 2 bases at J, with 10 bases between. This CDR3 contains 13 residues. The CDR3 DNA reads TGCGCCAGCAGGTTGTCGGCTCAAGAGACCCAGTACTTC. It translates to CASRLSAQETQYF.

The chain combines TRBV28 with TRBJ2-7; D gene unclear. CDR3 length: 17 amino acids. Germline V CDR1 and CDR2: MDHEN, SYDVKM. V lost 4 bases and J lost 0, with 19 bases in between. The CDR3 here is CASSSPPQTGSSYEQYF. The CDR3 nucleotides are TGTGCCAGCAGTTCCCCCCCTCAGACGGGTAGCTCCTACGAGCAGTACTTC.

CDR3 nucleotides: TGTGCCAGCTCACCACACCCCCCGGTCAGCTCACCCCTCCACTTT. Translation gives CASSPHPPVSSPLHF. The chain couples TRBV18 to TRBJ1-6; D gene uncertain. Germline CDR1 KGHSH, CDR2 LQKENI. Trimming left V 1 base short and J 10 bases short, with 14 bases between. This CDR3 comprises 15 residues.

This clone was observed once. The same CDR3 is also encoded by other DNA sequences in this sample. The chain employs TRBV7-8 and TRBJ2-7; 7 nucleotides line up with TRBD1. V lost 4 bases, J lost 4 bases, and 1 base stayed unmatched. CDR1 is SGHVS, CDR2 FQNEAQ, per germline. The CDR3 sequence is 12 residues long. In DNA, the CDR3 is TGTGCCAGCAGCTCGACAGGGTACGAGCAGTACTTC. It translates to CASSSTGYEQYF.

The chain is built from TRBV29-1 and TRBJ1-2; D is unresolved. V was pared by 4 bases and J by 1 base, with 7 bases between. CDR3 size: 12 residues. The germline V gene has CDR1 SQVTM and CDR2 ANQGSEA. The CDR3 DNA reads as TGCAGCGTTGTGCTCGGTAACTATGGCTACACCTTC. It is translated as CSVVLGNYGYTF.

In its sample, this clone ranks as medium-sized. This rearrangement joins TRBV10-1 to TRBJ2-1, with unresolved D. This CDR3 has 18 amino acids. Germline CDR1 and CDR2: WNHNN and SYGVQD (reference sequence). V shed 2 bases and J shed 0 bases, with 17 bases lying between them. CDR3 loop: CASSERRGRSCSYNEQFF. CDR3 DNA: TGCGCCAGCAGTGAGCGGCGAGGCAGATCATGCTCCTACAATGAGCAGTTCTTC.

CDR3 DNA: TGTGCCAGCAGTTCTTCTCAAGAGACCCAGTACTTC. It is translated as CASSSSQETQYF. The rearrangement uses TRBV25-1 and TRBJ2-5; D ambiguous. The ends were cut back, 5 bases at V and 2 bases at J, with 6 bases in the middle. CDR3 length equals 12 residues. In germline, CDR1 is MGHDK, CDR2 SYGVNS.

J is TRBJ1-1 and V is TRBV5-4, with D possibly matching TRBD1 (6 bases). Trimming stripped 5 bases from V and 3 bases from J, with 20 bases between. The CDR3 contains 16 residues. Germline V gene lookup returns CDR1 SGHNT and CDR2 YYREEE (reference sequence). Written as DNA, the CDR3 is TGTGCCAGCAGTGAAAAACAGGGTAAAGGGGACACTGAAGCTTTCTTT. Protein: CASSEKQGKGDTEAFF. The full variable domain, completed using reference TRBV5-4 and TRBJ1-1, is ETGVTQSPTHLIKTRGQQVTLRCSSQSGHNTVSWYQQALGQGPQFIFQYYREEENGRGNFPPRFSGLQFPNYSSELNVNALELDDSALYLCASSEKQGKGDTEAFFGQGTRLTVV.

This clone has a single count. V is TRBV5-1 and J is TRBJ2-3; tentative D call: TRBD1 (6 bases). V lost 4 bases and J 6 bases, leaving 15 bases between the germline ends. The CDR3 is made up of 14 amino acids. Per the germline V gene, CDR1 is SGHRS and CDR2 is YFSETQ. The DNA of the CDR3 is TGCGCCAGCAGCCGTACAGGGTCAGGGGATACGCAGTATTTT. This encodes CASSRTGSGDTQYF.

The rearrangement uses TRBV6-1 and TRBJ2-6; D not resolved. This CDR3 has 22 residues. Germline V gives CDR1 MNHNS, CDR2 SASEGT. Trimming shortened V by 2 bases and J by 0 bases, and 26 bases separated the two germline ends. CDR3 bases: TGTGCCAGCAGTGAAATGGCCTGGCCGATTAGGACCAAACTCTCTGGGGCCAACGTCCTGACTTTC. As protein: CASSEMAWPIRTKLSGANVLTF.

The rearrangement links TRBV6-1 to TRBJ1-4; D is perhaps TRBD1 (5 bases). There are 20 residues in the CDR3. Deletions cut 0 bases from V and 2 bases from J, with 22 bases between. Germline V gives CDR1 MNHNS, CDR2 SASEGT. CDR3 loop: CASSEALRWGVQTTNEKLFF. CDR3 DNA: TGTGCCAGCAGTGAAGCGCTTCGTTGGGGGGTGCAGACGACTAATGAAAAACTGTTTTTT.

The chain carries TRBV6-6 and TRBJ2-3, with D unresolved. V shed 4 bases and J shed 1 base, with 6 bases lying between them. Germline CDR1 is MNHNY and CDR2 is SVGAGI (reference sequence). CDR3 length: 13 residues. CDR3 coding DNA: TGTGCCAGCAGTTTGGACGGCACAGATACGCAGTATTTT. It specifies CASSLDGTDTQYF.

CDR3 sequence reads: CASSLEGWSPLHF. The DNA of the CDR3 is TGTGCCAGCAGCTTAGAGGGGTGGTCACCCCTCCACTTT. The chain employs TRBV7-2 and TRBJ1-6; possibly TRBD1 for D (5 bases). The V end was cut by 1 base, the J end by 10 bases, with 8 bases between. The CDR3 is 13 residues long. Germline V lookup: CDR1 SGHTA, CDR2 FQGNSA.

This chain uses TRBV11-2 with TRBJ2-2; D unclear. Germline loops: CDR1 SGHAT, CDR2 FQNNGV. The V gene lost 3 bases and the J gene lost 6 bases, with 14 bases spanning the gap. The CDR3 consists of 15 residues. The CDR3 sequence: CASSFGTTQPGELFF. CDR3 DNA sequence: TGTGCCAGCAGCTTTGGCACCACCCAGCCCGGGGAGCTGTTTTTT.

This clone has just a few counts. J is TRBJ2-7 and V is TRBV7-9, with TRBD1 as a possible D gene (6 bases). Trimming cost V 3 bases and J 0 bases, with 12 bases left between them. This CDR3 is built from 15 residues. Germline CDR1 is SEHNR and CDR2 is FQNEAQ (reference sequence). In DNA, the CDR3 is TGTGCCAGCAGCTTGGACAGCAAAGGCTCCTACGAGCAGTACTTC. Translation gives CASSLDSKGSYEQYF. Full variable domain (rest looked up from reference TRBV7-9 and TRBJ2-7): DTGVSQNPRHKITKRGQNVTFRCDPISEHNRLYWYRQTLGQGPEFLTYFQNEAQLEKSRLLSDRFSAERPKGSFSTLEIQRTEQGDSAMYLCASSLDSKGSYEQYFGPGTRLTVT.

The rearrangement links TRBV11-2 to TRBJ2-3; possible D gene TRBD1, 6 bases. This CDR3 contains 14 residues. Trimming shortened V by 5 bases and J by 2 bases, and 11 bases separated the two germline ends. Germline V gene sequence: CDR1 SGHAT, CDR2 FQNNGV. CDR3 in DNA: TGTGCCAGCAGCGTACAGGGTTTCACAGATACGCAGTATTTT. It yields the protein CASSVQGFTDTQYF.

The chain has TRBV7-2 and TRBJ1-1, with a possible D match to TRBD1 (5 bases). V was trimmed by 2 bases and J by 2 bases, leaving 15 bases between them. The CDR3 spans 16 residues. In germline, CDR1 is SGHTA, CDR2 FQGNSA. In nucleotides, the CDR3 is TGTGCCAGCAGCTTACTGGCAGGGTTCTCAAACACTGAAGCTTTCTTT. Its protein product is CASSLLAGFSNTEAFF.

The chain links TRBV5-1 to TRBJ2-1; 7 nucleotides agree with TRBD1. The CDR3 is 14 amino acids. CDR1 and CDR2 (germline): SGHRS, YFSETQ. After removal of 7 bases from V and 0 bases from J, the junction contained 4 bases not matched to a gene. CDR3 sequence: CASSRDSSYNEQFF. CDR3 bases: TGCGCCAGCTCCCGGGACAGCTCCTACAATGAGCAGTTCTTC.

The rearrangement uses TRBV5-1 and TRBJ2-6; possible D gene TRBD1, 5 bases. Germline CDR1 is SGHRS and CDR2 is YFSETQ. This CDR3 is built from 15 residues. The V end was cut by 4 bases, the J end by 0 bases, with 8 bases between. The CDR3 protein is CASSKGDSGANVLTF. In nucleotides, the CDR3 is TGCGCCAGCAGCAAAGGGGACTCTGGGGCCAACGTCCTGACTTTC. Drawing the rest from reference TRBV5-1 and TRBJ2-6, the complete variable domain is KAGVTQTPRYLIKTRGQQVTLSCSPISGHRSVSWYQQTPGQGLQFLFEYFSETQRNKGNFPGRFSGRQFSNSRSEMNVSTLELGDSALYLCASSKGDSGANVLTFGAGSRLTVL.

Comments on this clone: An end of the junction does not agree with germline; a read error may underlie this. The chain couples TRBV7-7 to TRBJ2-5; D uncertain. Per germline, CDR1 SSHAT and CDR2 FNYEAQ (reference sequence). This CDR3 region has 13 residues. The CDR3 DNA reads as TGTGCTAGCAGCTTACTGTACCAAGAGACCCAGTACTTC. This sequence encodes CASSLLYQETQYF. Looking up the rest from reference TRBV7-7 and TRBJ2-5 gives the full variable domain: GAGVSQSPRYKVTKRGQDVTLRCDPISSHATLYWYQQALGQGPEFLTYFNYEAQPDKSGLPSDRFSAERPEGSISTLTIQRTEQRDSAMYRCASSLLYQETQYFGPGTRLLVL.

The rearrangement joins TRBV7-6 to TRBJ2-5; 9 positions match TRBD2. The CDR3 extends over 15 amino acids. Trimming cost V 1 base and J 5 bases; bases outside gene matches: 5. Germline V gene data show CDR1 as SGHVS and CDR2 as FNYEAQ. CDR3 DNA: TGTGCCAGCAGCTTAGGCGCGGGAGGGAAGGAGACCCAGTACTTC. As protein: CASSLGAGGKETQYF.

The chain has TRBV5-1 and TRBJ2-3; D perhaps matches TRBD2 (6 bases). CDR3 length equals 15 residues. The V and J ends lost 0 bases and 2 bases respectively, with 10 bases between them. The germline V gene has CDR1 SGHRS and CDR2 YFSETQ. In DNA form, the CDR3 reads TGCGCCAGCAGCTTGGGGGGACTCCCCACAGATACGCAGTATTTT. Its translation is CASSLGGLPTDTQYF.

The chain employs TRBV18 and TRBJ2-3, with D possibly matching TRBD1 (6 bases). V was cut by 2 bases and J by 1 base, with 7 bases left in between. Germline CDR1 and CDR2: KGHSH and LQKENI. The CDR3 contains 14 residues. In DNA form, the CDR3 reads TGTGCCAGCTCACCAAAGGGGGGCACAGATACGCAGTATTTT. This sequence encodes CASSPKGGTDTQYF.

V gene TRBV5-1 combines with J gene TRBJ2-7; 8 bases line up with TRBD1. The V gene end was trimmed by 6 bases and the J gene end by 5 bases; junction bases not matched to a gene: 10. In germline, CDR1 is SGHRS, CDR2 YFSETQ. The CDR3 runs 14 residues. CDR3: CASKPGQESNEQYF. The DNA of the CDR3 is TGCGCCAGCAAGCCGGGACAGGAATCGAACGAGCAGTACTTC.

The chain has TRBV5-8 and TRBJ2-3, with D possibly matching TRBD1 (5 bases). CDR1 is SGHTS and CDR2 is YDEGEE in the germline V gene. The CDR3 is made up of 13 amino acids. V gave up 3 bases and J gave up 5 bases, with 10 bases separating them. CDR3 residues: CASSSIDRDTQYF. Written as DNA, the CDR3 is TGTGCCAGCAGCTCAATAGACAGAGATACGCAGTATTTT.

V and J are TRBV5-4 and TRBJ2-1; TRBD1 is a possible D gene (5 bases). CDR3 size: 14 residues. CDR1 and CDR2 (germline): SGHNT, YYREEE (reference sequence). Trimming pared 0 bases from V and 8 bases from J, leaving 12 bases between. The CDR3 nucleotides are TGTGCCAGCAGCTTGGCCCAGGGTAGCCATGAGCAGTTCTTC. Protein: CASSLAQGSHEQFF.

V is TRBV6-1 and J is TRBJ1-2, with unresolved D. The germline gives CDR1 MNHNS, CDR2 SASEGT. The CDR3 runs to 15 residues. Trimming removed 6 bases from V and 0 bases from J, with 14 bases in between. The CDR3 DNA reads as TGTGCCAGCAGCGCCGAGAGAGGGCCTAACTATGGCTACACCTTC. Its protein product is CASSAERGPNYGYTF.

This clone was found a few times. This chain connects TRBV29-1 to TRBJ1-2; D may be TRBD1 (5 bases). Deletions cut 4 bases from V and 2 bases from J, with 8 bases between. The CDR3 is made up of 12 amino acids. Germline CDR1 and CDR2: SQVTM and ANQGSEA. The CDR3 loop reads CSVVEGNYGYTF. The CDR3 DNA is TGCAGCGTTGTTGAGGGGAACTATGGCTACACCTTC.